This T cell receptor beta chain was sequenced in a study of shared clonotypes between healthy human individuals. Data came from immunoSEQ multiplex PCR; TCRdb stores just in-frame clones and leaves some out. The data contain some 2,000,000 clones, approximately 94% of them singletons. This sequence originates from a man aged 18 to 35 in good health. The source material was naive CD4+ T cells sorted from blood. Subset indicated: CD45RA+ positively selected.

CDR3 region: CASSRVGEWVRHEQYF. The DNA of the CDR3 is TGTGCCAGCAGCCGTGTTGGGGAATGGGTCAGACACGAGCAGTACTTC. The genes are TRBV5-5 and TRBJ2-7, with D unresolved. CDR3 length: 16 residues. The germline CDR1 and CDR2 sequences are SGHKS and YYEKEE (reference sequence). Trimming took off 4 bases at V and 5 bases at J, with 22 bases between the two ends.